This T cell receptor (beta chain) stems from a study of a mutant IDH1 vaccine in newly diagnosed glioma. This clone showed up just once. The target antigen is unknown. V lost 0 bases and J 7 bases, leaving 7 bases between the germline ends. Germline V gene sequence: CDR1 SGHNT, CDR2 YYREEE (reference sequence). CDR3 length: 12 amino acids. Assay used: immunoSEQ multiplex PCR; TCRdb lists only in-frame clones, some missing. The sample carries 40,000 to 55,000 clones, roughly 84% recorded once. Regarding time point: week 35, safety follow-up. Topical imiquimod was applied with each vaccine dose, which held 300 ug of mutant IDH1 20-mer peptide.

Sample: PBMCs, taken from a glioma patient whose treatment included an IDH1 peptide vaccine. This chain connects TRBV5-4 to TRBJ1-1; D perhaps matches TRBD1 (5 bases). This TCR was recovered from a man aged 35 to 55 with glioma. The CDR3 region is CASSLGGVEAFF. The CDR3 DNA reads TGTGCCAGCAGCTTGGGGGGGGTTGAAGCTTTCTTT.